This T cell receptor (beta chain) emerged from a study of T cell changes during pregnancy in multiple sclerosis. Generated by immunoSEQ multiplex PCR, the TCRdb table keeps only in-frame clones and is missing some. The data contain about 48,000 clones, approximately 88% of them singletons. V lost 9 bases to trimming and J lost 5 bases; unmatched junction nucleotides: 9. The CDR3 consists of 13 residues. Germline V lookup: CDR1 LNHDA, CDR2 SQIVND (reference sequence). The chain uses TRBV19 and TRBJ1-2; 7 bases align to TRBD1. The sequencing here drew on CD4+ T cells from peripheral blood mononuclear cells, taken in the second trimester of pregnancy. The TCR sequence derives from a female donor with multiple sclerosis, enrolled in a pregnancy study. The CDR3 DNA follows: TGTGCCAGCCGACAGGGTGAACATTATGGCTACACCTTC. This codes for CASRQGEHYGYTF.